Reported below is one TCR beta chain. Only a few counts were recorded for this clonotype. No cognate antigen has been identified for it. Base qualities are not at hand, and no much larger clone is one base apart. The data are from a study of T cells after yellow fever vaccination (dated by TCRdb to about 2019). In terms of the full investigation: The SMART-Seq v4 Ultra Low Input RNA kit was used to prepare libraries from fractions with low cell numbers. To follow T-cell clones before and after both primary and booster YFV17D yellow fever vaccination, bulk TCR alpha and beta repertoires underwent longitudinal sequencing. Blood samples were taken at several timepoints before and after primary and secondary immunization, and bulk PBMC replicates and cell subsets were isolated. Two healthy male donors made up the cohort, one aged 18 to 29 years and the other aged 30 to 39 years. Findings and caveats that apply to the study as a whole: A small fraction of clonotypes showed up in both the CD4 and CD8 compartments, probably as a result of convergent recombination. Most clones expanded after primary vaccination (around 97% of CD4 and 80% to 90% of CD8) were re-detected after the booster, suggesting that broad memory maintenance occurred. The study included only a couple of donors, which limits how far the findings can be generalized. The secondary T-cell response was found to be weaker but faster than the primary response, with a peak reached on day 5 rather than on day 15. Computational filtering was needed because FACS-sorted repertoires could contain abundant contaminating clonotypes from the bulk population.

TCR cDNA was synthesized by 5'RACE template switching, through which a universal primer site and unique molecular identifiers were introduced. Priming of cDNA synthesis was performed from both the TCR alpha and TCR beta constant segments. Library amplification involved two PCR steps, and the second step added sample barcodes and sequencing adapters. Sequencing of libraries was performed on Illumina HiSeq 2500 (2x100 bp) or NovaSeq (2x150 bp). On the authors' methods: Reads were demultiplexed and collapsed into UMI consensus sequences with MIGEC, and V(D)J alignment was performed with MiXCR. Vaccine-responding clonotypes were defined with edgeR using replicate PBMC samples, requiring FDR below 0.01 and a log2 fold change above 5 up to day 15. Each bulk clonotype received a CD4 or CD8 identity based on whether the sequenced CD4 or CD8 repertoire contained that clonotype at higher abundance. The public reads were reanalyzed by TCRdb: fastp trimming at Q25, MiXCR alignment, in-frame beta chains only. Each CDR3 protein gets just one entry, which takes the most common genes and DNA from the rows behind it. These V and J calls derive from TCRdb rather than the authors' analysis. The sample profile shows 300,000 to 400,000 distinct CDR3 sequences; roughly 9.4% of them were found once. The leading ten clones occupy about a sixth of the sample.

The sample's treatment or condition, from its label and the paper: live attenuated yellow fever vaccine strain. Two biological replicates of bulk PBMCs were collected at each blood-draw timepoint. PBMCs were isolated from peripheral blood using a standard Ficoll-Paque protocol. TriZol was used to extract RNA from bulk PBMCs, CD4 and CD8 fractions, and dextramer-positive and dextramer-negative fractions. From cysteine to phenylalanine, the CDR3 is 14 amino acids long. Only the CDR3 portion is preserved as DNA: 42 bases, with reading frame beginning at the first base. The junction shows trimming of 0 bases on V and 5 bases on J, plus 11 bases between the germline ends.

Recombination connected TRBV12-3 or TRBV12-4 to TRBJ2-7; the D region possibly corresponds to TRBD2 (5 bases align). The sample here was PBMCs, taken on the day of the first yellow fever vaccination. This receptor was obtained from a man between 18 and 35 years old who received the YFV17D yellow fever vaccine. At the DNA level, the sequence is TGTGCCAGCAGTTTAGCGGTCGAGGGCCACGAGCAGTACTTC. The resulting protein is CASSLAVEGHEQYF.